This passage covers 21 T cell receptor beta chains from one sample sequenced in a study of T-cell reconstitution after alpha-beta-depleted transplantation in children. Unique molecular identifiers tagged the TCRbeta library. One entry per CDR3 protein, called by TCRdb with MiXCR from the PCR reads. The sample includes 450,000 to 600,000 distinct CDR3 sequences, about a sixth seen only once; the top ten take over 3%. Sample: PBMCs from the stem cell graft donor, taken from the stem cell graft. All receptors come from a human donor who donated a stem cell graft to a child with acute lymphoblastic leukemia.

This chain connects TRBV4-1 to TRBJ2-5; D ambiguous. Germline assignment: CDR1 MGHRA and CDR2 YSYEKL. Trimming stripped 1 base from V and 0 bases from J, with 6 bases between. The CDR3 length is 14 residues. The CDR3 coding sequence is TGCGCCAGCAGCCAAGTGAAGTACCAAGAGACCCAGTACTTC. This translates into CASSQVKYQETQYF.

This sequence joins TRBV19 and TRBJ1-1; D unresolved. The germline V gene encodes CDR1 LNHDA and CDR2 SQIVND (reference sequence). The ends were cut back, 3 bases at V and 1 base at J, with 6 bases in the middle. The CDR3 is 13 residues long. The DNA for the CDR3 is TGTGCCAGTAGTATTGGCAGGAACACTGAAGCTTTCTTT. Its protein is CASSIGRNTEAFF.

The gene calls are TRBV20-1 and TRBJ2-1, with D tentatively TRBD2 (6 bases). Germline V lookup: CDR1 DFQATT, CDR2 SNEGSKA (reference sequence). The CDR3 runs to 14 residues. The V end was cut by 2 bases, the J end by 6 bases, with 14 bases between. CDR3: CSARFGREANEQFF. In DNA, the CDR3 is TGCAGTGCTAGATTCGGCAGGGAGGCCAATGAGCAGTTCTTC.

This clonotype was found a few times. The chain couples TRBV10-3 to TRBJ2-6; D is unresolved. Trimming removed 4 bases from V and 2 bases from J, with 6 bases in between. Germline V gene sequence: CDR1 ENHRY, CDR2 SYGVKD. The CDR3 totals 14 residues. The CDR3, as DNA: TGTGCCATCAGTGTCTCTCCTGGGGCCAACGTCCTGACTTTC. Translating gives CAISVSPGANVLTF.

The chain is built from TRBV13 and TRBJ1-1, with D perhaps TRBD1 (5 bases). Germline assignment: CDR1 PRHDT and CDR2 FYEKMQ (reference sequence). V lost 7 bases and J lost 8, with 23 bases in between. This CDR3 is built from 15 residues. Here the CDR3 reads CASTYSGAEGQEAFF. The CDR3 coding sequence is TGTGCCAGCACCTACTCCGGGGCCGAGGGCCAGGAAGCTTTCTTT.

The rearrangement joins TRBV20-1 to TRBJ1-6; the match to TRBD1 covers 9 bases. Looked up from germline, CDR1 is DFQATT and CDR2 is SNEGSKA (reference sequence). This CDR3 is 16 amino acids long. J gave up 9 bases and V 1 base, and 10 bases lay outside the gene matches. The CDR3 loop is CSARALRDREISPLHF. The CDR3, as DNA: TGCAGTGCTAGAGCTCTCCGGGACAGGGAAATTTCACCCCTCCACTTT.

The genes are TRBV20-1 and TRBJ2-5; a possible D gene is TRBD1 (5 bases). The CDR3 consists of 15 residues. The V end was cut by 2 bases, the J end by 5 bases, with 18 bases between. Per the germline V gene, CDR1 is DFQATT and CDR2 is SNEGSKA (reference sequence). CDR3 DNA sequence: TGCAGTGCTAGAATCTTGGGGCAGGGCCGCGAGACCCAGTACTTC. Translation: CSARILGQGRETQYF.

This chain uses TRBV12-3 or TRBV12-4 with TRBJ2-1; tentative D call: TRBD2 (5 bases). This CDR3 contains 12 residues. Trimming removed 6 bases at V and 6 bases at J, with 9 bases between. CDR3: CASRTTSNEQFF. The DNA of the CDR3 is TGTGCCAGCAGGACAACTAGCAATGAGCAGTTCTTC.

This chain joins TRBV18 and TRBJ2-4; D remains ambiguous. The CDR3 extends over 15 amino acids. Per germline, CDR1 KGHSH and CDR2 LQKENI. V lost 2 bases and J 3 bases, leaving 11 bases between the germline ends. The CDR3 loop is CASSPAAGDKNIQYF. DNA for the CDR3: TGTGCCAGCTCACCAGCCGCAGGTGACAAAAACATTCAGTACTTC.

This clonotype was counted only a few times. V usage is TRBV6-5 and J usage is TRBJ2-3; a weak D match, TRBD1 (5 bases). The CDR3 consists of 12 residues. Germline V CDR1 and CDR2: MNHEY, SVGAGI. Trimming pared 2 bases from V and 8 bases from J, leaving 8 bases between. The DNA of the CDR3 is TGTGCCAGCAGTTACGAAAGGGGTACGCAGTATTTT. It is translated as CASSYERGTQYF.

The rearrangement links TRBV7-3 to TRBJ2-5, with 10 bases that match TRBD1. Germline lookup yields CDR1 SGHTA and CDR2 FQGTGA. The CDR3 extends over 21 amino acids. The trim removed 0 bases at V and 4 bases at J, leaving 20 bases unmatched. CDR3 in DNA: TGTGCCAGCAGCTTAACGGGAGGGGACAGGGGACGGGGGGCCGTAGGAGAGACCCAGTACTTC. Protein product: CASSLTGGDRGRGAVGETQYF.

The table lists this clonotype with a few counts. V usage is TRBV5-1 and J usage is TRBJ2-7, with D tentatively TRBD2 (7 bases). The CDR3 has 15 residues. Looked up from germline, CDR1 is SGHRS and CDR2 is YFSETQ. V was trimmed by 0 bases and J by 2 bases, leaving 12 bases between them. The CDR3 loop is CASSLEGGAPYEQYF. In DNA, the CDR3 is TGCGCCAGCAGCTTGGAGGGGGGGGCCCCCTACGAGCAGTACTTC.

The chain carries TRBV3-1 and TRBJ2-7; D not certain. The CDR3 is made up of 10 amino acids. Germline values: CDR1 LGHDT, CDR2 YNNKEL (reference sequence). V lost 8 bases and J 3 bases, leaving 5 bases between the germline ends. The CDR3 region has the DNA TGTGCCAGCGGCCGCTACGAGCAGTACTTC. This encodes CASGRYEQYF.

This clonotype was seen a handful of times. The rearrangement uses TRBV10-3 and TRBJ2-1, with 11 bases lining up with TRBD2. Germline V CDR1 and CDR2: ENHRY, SYGVKD. V was clipped by 4 bases and J by 6 bases; unmatched bases: 2. The CDR3 length is 14 residues. CDR3 sequence: CAISVSGRANEQFF. The CDR3 DNA follows: TGTGCCATCAGTGTTAGCGGGAGGGCCAATGAGCAGTTCTTC.

This clonotype was counted many times. V usage is TRBV5-1 and J usage is TRBJ2-1; 10 nucleotides match TRBD2. Trimming cost V 2 bases and J 5 bases; bases outside gene matches: 4. The germline V gene encodes CDR1 SGHRS and CDR2 YFSETQ. The CDR3 length is 15 residues. In nucleotides, the CDR3 is TGCGCCAGCAGCTTAGCGGGAGGGAACCACAATGAGCAGTTCTTC. It specifies CASSLAGGNHNEQFF.

The genes are TRBV2 and TRBJ1-4; D perhaps matches TRBD1 (5 bases). V dropped 5 bases and J dropped 4 bases, with 11 bases sitting between them. This CDR3 spans 14 amino acids. Germline CDR1 SNHLY, CDR2 FYNNEI. Written as DNA, the CDR3 is TGTGCCAGCAGTCCCCGGGGCAGTAATGAAAAACTGTTTTTT. Its translation is CASSPRGSNEKLFF.

V and J are TRBV12-3 or TRBV12-4 and TRBJ1-1; 7 bases are a match to TRBD1. After removal of 7 bases from V and 3 bases from J, the junction contained 8 bases not matched to a gene. CDR3 length: 14 amino acids. DNA for the CDR3: TGTGCCAGCATCCGACAGGGACGACACACTGAAGCTTTCTTT. This sequence encodes CASIRQGRHTEAFF.

The J gene is TRBJ1-2, the V gene TRBV9; a weak D match, TRBD1 (5 bases). This CDR3 has 12 amino acids. V was clipped by 2 bases and J by 6 bases, with 8 bases between them. Germline V lookup: CDR1 SGDLS, CDR2 YYNGEE. The CDR3 here is CASSVDRDGYTF. CDR3 nucleotides: TGTGCCAGCAGCGTCGACAGAGATGGCTACACCTTC. The variable domain in full, completed from reference TRBV9 and TRBJ1-2, reads DSGVTQTPKHLITATGQRVTLRCSPRSGDLSVYWYQQSLDQGLQFLIQYYNGEERAKGNILERFSAQQFPDLHSELNLSSLELGDSALYFCASSVDRDGYTFGSGTRLTVV.

The count of this clonotype is one. The chain couples TRBV6-1 to TRBJ2-7; 7 nucleotides line up with TRBD1. The CDR3 has 16 residues. With V trimmed by 5 bases and J by 4 bases, 14 bases remained unmatched. Germline-derived CDR1 and CDR2 are MNHNS and SASEGT. CDR3 residues: CASSPRQGLMKYEQYF. In DNA form, the CDR3 reads TGTGCCAGCAGTCCCCGACAGGGCCTCATGAAGTACGAGCAGTACTTC.

The J gene is TRBJ2-7, the V gene TRBV9; either TRBD1 or TRBD2 may fit D (5 bases each). This CDR3 has 15 residues. Trimming removed 4 bases at V and 7 bases at J, with 21 bases between. CDR1 is SGDLS and CDR2 is YYNGEE in the germline V gene. The CDR3 loop is CASSQDGTAVEEQYF. The CDR3 DNA sequence: TGTGCCAGCAGCCAAGATGGGACGGCGGTTGAGGAGCAGTACTTC.

This chain links TRBV29-1 with TRBJ2-2, with D possibly being TRBD1 (5 bases). Germline assignment: CDR1 SQVTM and CDR2 ANQGSEA. Between the trimmed V and J ends, which lost 4 bases and 6 bases, there was a span of 9 bases. The CDR3 extends over 12 amino acids. The CDR3 bases are TGCAGCGTTGCGGTAGGGGCCGGGGAGCTGTTTTTT. Its translation: CSVAVGAGELFF.